This TCR beta chain derives from a study of CD8 T cell repertoires and HIV-1 epitope variants. About the study: T cells were stimulated with Twenty-five Gag and Nef peptides separately. Controls were a CMV, EBV and flu peptide pool, Ebola AY9 negative control, and no-peptide well. Separate from the cultures, 1M uncultured T cells served as baseline.

To note about this clone: Its specificity is not known.

Using immunoSEQ multiplex PCR, the repertoire was profiled, and TCRdb retains in-frame clones only, with some absent. The sample shows 5,000 or so clones, about two thirds of them seen only once. The CDR3 covers 13 residues. CDR1 and CDR2 from the germline V gene are MNHEY and SMNVEV (reference sequence). V lost 3 bases, J lost 1 base, and 7 bases lay in between. The chain employs TRBV27 and TRBJ2-7, with D unresolved. Source material: cultured CD8+ T cells derived from PBMCs. The source of this sequence is a male donor with HIV. This chain's CDR3 is CASSLGPSYEQYF. The CDR3 DNA reads as TGTGCCAGCAGTTTGGGCCCGTCCTACGAGCAGTACTTC.